These 15 T cell receptor beta chains were sequenced from one sample in a study of blood T cell repertoires in COVID-19. The method was immunoSEQ multiplex PCR; TCRdb's version includes in-frame clones alone and lacks a portion of them. Altogether 250,000 to 350,000 clones are present, 80% to 90% being singletons, with the ten largest covering 3.5% to 5.5%. The sequenced sample consisted of PBMCs or T cells enriched from blood (not recorded which). The receptors originated from a woman in her twenties or thirties who had recovered from COVID-19.

The rearrangement uses TRBV2 and TRBJ2-3; TRBD1 might be the D (6 bases). Germline V gives CDR1 SNHLY, CDR2 FYNNEI. The V end lost 7 bases, the J end lost 0 bases, and 20 bases lay between the germline ends. The CDR3 runs to 17 residues. The chain's CDR3 is CASTRQPWGRSTDTQYF. As DNA, the CDR3 is TGTGCCAGCACTCGCCAACCGTGGGGGCGAAGCACAGATACGCAGTATTTT.

V gene TRBV11-2 combines with J gene TRBJ2-7; 10 bases map to TRBD2. The germline CDR1 and CDR2 sequences are SGHAT and FQNNGV. This CDR3 is built from 18 residues. Trimming at V came to 4 bases and at J to 3 bases, leaving 15 bases not matched to a gene. The CDR3 nucleotides read TGTGCCAGCAGCTCCCTAGCCCTTACGCTAGCGGGGGTCTACGAGCAGTACTTC. This sequence encodes CASSSLALTLAGVYEQYF. Variable domain in full (rest from reference TRBV11-2 and TRBJ2-7): EAGVAQSPRYKIIEKRQSVAFWCNPISGHATLYWYQQILGQGPKLLIQFQNNGVVDDSQLPKDRFSAERLKGVDSTLKIQPAKLEDSAVYLCASSSLALTLAGVYEQYFGPGTRLTVT.

The sample holds one count of this clone. The rearrangement joins TRBV10-3 to TRBJ1-1; D unresolved. Trimming took 1 base from V and 5 from J, leaving 14 bases between them. There are 15 residues in the CDR3. Germline V gene data show CDR1 as ENHRY and CDR2 as SYGVKD. In nucleotides, the CDR3 is TGTGCCATCAGTGAGTTCGCAGGATCGGGAACTGAAGCTTTCTTT. This encodes CAISEFAGSGTEAFF.

A note on this clone: Germline is not matched at one junction end, which may reflect a read error. This rearrangement joins TRBV19 to TRBJ2-6; TRBD1 agrees at 10 bases. The CDR3 consists of 16 residues. The V gene's germline CDR1 is LNHDA and CDR2 SQIVND (reference sequence). CDR3 in DNA: TGTGCCAGTAGCATAGGACAGGGGGCTGGGGCCAACGTCCTGACTTTC. This codes for CASSIGQGAGANVLTF.

The genes are TRBV20-1 and TRBJ2-7; D ambiguous. The CDR3 contains 13 residues. The germline CDR1 and CDR2 sequences are DFQATT and SNEGSKA (reference sequence). Trimming left V 3 bases short and J 0 bases short, with 9 bases between. This chain's CDR3 is CSASEQSSYEQYF. In DNA, the CDR3 is TGCAGTGCTAGTGAACAGAGCTCCTACGAGCAGTACTTC.

This clone was picked up one time. This chain uses TRBV19 with TRBJ2-7, with D perhaps matching TRBD1 (6 bases). The CDR3 loop spans 16 amino acids. Trimming took off 0 bases at V and 0 bases at J, with 12 bases between the two ends. Germline assignment: CDR1 LNHDA and CDR2 SQIVND (reference sequence). The DNA of the CDR3 is TGTGCCAGTAGTATAGATTCTGGACAGAGCTCCTACGAGCAGTACTTC. The encoded protein is CASSIDSGQSSYEQYF.

The rearrangement joins TRBV13 to TRBJ1-2; D possibly corresponds to TRBD1 (5 bases). V was cut by 4 bases and J by 4 bases, with 19 bases left in between. The CDR3 sequence is 16 residues long. Looked up from germline, CDR1 is PRHDT and CDR2 is FYEKMQ (reference sequence). The CDR3 is CASSSTGQEVPYGYTF. As DNA, the CDR3 is TGTGCCAGCAGCTCGACCGGACAAGAAGTCCCCTATGGCTACACCTTC.

This clone has a single count. The chain is built from TRBV7-9 and TRBJ1-5, with D possibly being TRBD1 (6 bases). The ends were cut back, 4 bases at V and 1 base at J, with 11 bases in the middle. Germline V gene sequence: CDR1 SEHNR, CDR2 FQNEAQ (reference sequence). This CDR3 spans 15 amino acids. The DNA of the CDR3 is TGTGCCAGCAGCTCCGGACAGATAAGCAATCAGCCCCAGCATTTT. Translated: CASSSGQISNQPQHF.

The table lists this clone with a few counts. This chain uses TRBV10-3 with TRBJ2-1; D is ambiguous. The germline V gene encodes CDR1 ENHRY and CDR2 SYGVKD. Trimming took off 5 bases at V and 5 bases at J, with 4 bases between the two ends. This CDR3 contains 11 residues. The CDR3 protein is CAISPDNEQFF. The CDR3 coding sequence is TGTGCCATCAGTCCGGACAATGAGCAGTTCTTC.

The chain combines TRBV5-1 with TRBJ2-2; the match to TRBD1 covers 9 bases. This CDR3 spans 15 amino acids. CDR1 is SGHRS and CDR2 is YFSETQ in the germline V gene. Losses at the gene ends were 1 base for V and 6 bases for J; bases not matched to a gene: 4. The CDR3 DNA sequence: TGCGCCAGCAGCTTGAATACAGGGGGCGCCGGGGAGCTGTTTTTT. Translation: CASSLNTGGAGELFF. Supplemented by reference TRBV5-1 and TRBJ2-2, the full variable domain reads KAGVTQTPRYLIKTRGQQVTLSCSPISGHRSVSWYQQTPGQGLQFLFEYFSETQRNKGNFPGRFSGRQFSNSRSEMNVSTLELGDSALYLCASSLNTGGAGELFFGEGSRLTVL.

The J gene is TRBJ2-3, the V gene TRBV5-1, with TRBD2 as a possible D gene (6 bases). The CDR3 has 15 amino acids. Germline CDR1 and CDR2: SGHRS and YFSETQ. Deletions cut 7 bases from V and 1 base from J, with 16 bases between. The CDR3 loop reads CASAGLTGGTDTQYF. The CDR3 DNA sequence: TGCGCCAGCGCAGGACTAACGGGGGGCACAGATACGCAGTATTTT.

This chain connects TRBV28 to TRBJ2-3; 12 nucleotides align to TRBD2. Germline trimming cut 7 bases from V and 7 bases from J; bases unmatched to any gene: 9. This CDR3 is 15 amino acids long. The germline CDR1 and CDR2 sequences are MDHEN and SYDVKM. The chain's CDR3 is CASKPGTSGRHTQYF. The DNA for the CDR3 is TGTGCCAGCAAACCCGGGACTAGCGGGCGGCATACGCAGTATTTT. The full variable domain, rest sourced from reference TRBV28 and TRBJ2-3, is DVKVTQSSRYLVKRTGEKVFLECVQDMDHENMFWYRQDPGLGLRLIYFSYDVKMKEKGDIPEGYSVSREKKERFSLILESASTNQTSMYLCASKPGTSGRHTQYFGPGTRLTVL.

The genes are TRBV11-2 and TRBJ1-4; 7 bases map to TRBD1. The V gene's germline CDR1 is SGHAT and CDR2 FQNNGV. V was clipped by 1 base and J by 1 base; unmatched bases: 6. This CDR3 region has 17 residues. In nucleotides, the CDR3 is TGTGCCAGCAGCTTAGGGATGGGACAGAGAACTAATGAAAAACTGTTTTTT. Its translation is CASSLGMGQRTNEKLFF.

J is TRBJ2-7 and V is TRBV18; D uncertain. The V gene lost 2 bases and the J gene lost 0 bases, with 8 bases spanning the gap. Germline assignment: CDR1 KGHSH and CDR2 LQKENI. This CDR3 has 14 residues. The CDR3 sequence: CASSPSRSSYEQYF. The CDR3 DNA follows: TGTGCCAGCTCACCAAGCCGGAGCTCCTACGAGCAGTACTTC.

The V gene is TRBV6-5, the J gene TRBJ1-4; a possible D gene is TRBD1 (5 bases). The CDR3 is made up of 16 amino acids. The V gene's germline CDR1 is MNHEY and CDR2 SVGAGI. V was trimmed by 2 bases and J by 0 bases, leaving 10 bases between them. The CDR3 DNA is TGTGCCAGCAGTTACCGGGGGTACGCAACTAATGAAAAACTGTTTTTT. Its translation: CASSYRGYATNEKLFF.